Listed here are 13 T cell receptor beta chains from one sample, sequenced in a study of T cell repertoires in cytomegalovirus infection. A single record per CDR3 protein comes from TCRdb applying MiXCR to the reads. In the table there are about 440,000 distinct CDR3 sequences, about 33% of which are singletons. The sample taken for sequencing was PBMCs. These receptors came from a human donor in good health (CMV status not recorded). Some clones in this sample may be carry-over from other donors' samples.

Regarding this clonotype: This may stem from a read error, because a much larger clone lies one nucleotide away. The chain joins TRBV27 to TRBJ1-5, with D perhaps TRBD1 (5 bases). V was clipped by 4 bases and J by 1 base, with 8 bases between them. CDR3 length equals 14 residues. Germline-derived CDR1 and CDR2 are MNHEY and SMNVEV (reference sequence). CDR3 nucleotides: TGTGCCAGCAGTTCTCGACAGAGCAATCAGCCCCAGCATTTT. Translation: CASSSRQSNQPQHF.

V and J are TRBV15 and TRBJ2-5; 11 bases are a match to TRBD1. The germline V gene encodes CDR1 LNHNV and CDR2 YYDKDF (reference sequence). The CDR3 totals 14 residues. V shed 5 bases and J 6 bases; nucleotides not matched to a gene: 5. The CDR3 bases are TGTGCCACCAGCGGACAGGGGGCCGGGAAGACCCAGTACTTC. Protein sequence: CATSGQGAGKTQYF.

With respect to this clonotype: An end of the junction does not agree with germline; a read error may underlie this. J is TRBJ2-1 and V is TRBV7-6; 11 bases agree with TRBD2. CDR3 length: 15 amino acids. CDR1 and CDR2 from the germline V gene are SGHVS and FNYEAQ. CDR3 nucleotide sequence: TGTGCCAGCATCTTAGCGGGGGGGCCCCGCAATGTGCCGTTCTTC. It codes for CASILAGGPRNVPFF.

As concerns this clonotype: Just one base apart from a much larger clone, this may be a read error. The chain links TRBV6-2 or TRBV6-3 to TRBJ2-3; the match to TRBD1 covers 8 bases. CDR1 and CDR2 from the germline V gene are MNHEY and SVGEGT. The CDR3 loop spans 14 amino acids. DNA of the CDR3: TGTGCCAGCACCAGGGACAGGAGCACAGATACGCATTATTTT. It specifies CASTRDRSTDTHYF.

This clonotype came up many times. This chain links TRBV7-2 with TRBJ2-5, with 9 positions matching TRBD2. CDR1 and CDR2 from the germline V gene are SGHTA and FQGNSA. This CDR3 is built from 17 residues. V dropped 1 base and J dropped 0; count of bases not matched to a gene: 6. The DNA of the CDR3 is TGTGCCAGCAGCTTAGTTGGGCGGGGGGGAAACCAAGAGACCCAGTACTTC. Protein product: CASSLVGRGGNQETQYF.

V gene TRBV10-3 combines with J gene TRBJ2-3, with D perhaps matching TRBD1 (5 bases). CDR3 length equals 16 residues. CDR1 is ENHRY, CDR2 SYGVKD, per germline. V lost 2 bases, J lost 4 bases, and 16 bases lay in between. The CDR3 protein is CAISEGPGLGADTQYF. The CDR3, as DNA: TGTGCCATCAGTGAGGGGCCAGGGCTAGGGGCAGATACGCAGTATTTT.

This clonotype has just a few counts. The chain links TRBV28 to TRBJ2-7; 7 bases match TRBD2. Germline CDR1 MDHEN, CDR2 SYDVKM. V shed 2 bases, J shed 11 bases, and the junction held 6 bases outside the gene matches. This CDR3 region has 12 residues. The chain's CDR3 is CASSLRFREEYF. The CDR3 bases are TGTGCCAGCAGTTTAAGGTTCCGGGAGGAGTACTTC.

V and J are TRBV20-1 and TRBJ1-1, with D perhaps matching TRBD1 (6 bases). This CDR3 spans 16 amino acids. Trimming took 6 bases from V and 0 from J, leaving 20 bases between them. The germline CDR1 and CDR2 sequences are DFQATT and SNEGSKA (reference sequence). The DNA of the CDR3 is TGCAGTGCCTATAACCCGGGACAACCGATGAACACTGAAGCTTTCTTT. This sequence encodes CSAYNPGQPMNTEAFF.

This clonotype showed up many times. The rearrangement links TRBV25-1 to TRBJ2-3, with unresolved D. Germline-derived CDR1 and CDR2 are MGHDK and SYGVNS. V lost 3 bases, J lost 5 bases, and 6 bases lay in between. The CDR3 consists of 12 residues. CDR3 nucleotides: TGTGCCAGCAGTGAGTCCGTAGATACGCAGTATTTT. Its protein product is CASSESVDTQYF.

This clonotype was counted a few times. V usage is TRBV6-1 and J usage is TRBJ2-4; 9 positions agree with TRBD1. There are 15 residues in the CDR3. The trim removed 8 bases at V and 7 bases at J, leaving 12 bases unmatched. The germline V gene encodes CDR1 MNHNS and CDR2 SASEGT. In nucleotides, the CDR3 is TGTGCCAGCCAGACCGGGACAGGGCGGAGGAACATTCAGTACTTC. Translating gives CASQTGTGRRNIQYF.

In its sample, this clonotype was seen a few times. The junction departs from the called germline gene at one end, perhaps through a read error. This chain connects TRBV11-3 to TRBJ2-1; no definite D call. This CDR3 is built from 13 residues. Germline CDR1 and CDR2: SGHNT and YENEEA. CDR3 protein: CSSSLDGINEQFF. The CDR3 region has the DNA TGTTCCAGCAGCTTAGATGGTATAAATGAGCAGTTCTTC. The full variable domain, rest sourced from reference TRBV11-3 and TRBJ2-1, is EAGVVQSPRYKIIEKKQPVAFWCNPISGHNTLYWYLQNLGQGPELLIRYENEEAVDDSQLPKDRFSAERLKGVDSTLKIQPAELGDSAVYLCSSSLDGINEQFFGPGTRLTVL.

The CDR3 region is CASSERQGAITEAFF. CDR3 coding DNA: TGTGCCAGCAGTGAACGACAGGGGGCGATCACTGAAGCTTTCTTT. The V call is TRBV25-1, the J call TRBJ1-1, with TRBD1 identical over 10 bases. CDR1 is MGHDK, CDR2 SYGVNS, per germline. The CDR3 consists of 15 residues. The V gene end was trimmed by 2 bases and the J gene end by 4 bases; junction bases not matched to a gene: 4. Together with reference TRBV25-1 and TRBJ1-1, the CDR3 gives the full variable domain: EADIYQTPRYLVIGTGKKITLECSQTMGHDKMYWYQQDPGMELHLIHYSYGVNSTEKGDLSSESTVSRIRTEHFPLTLESARPSHTSQYLCASSERQGAITEAFFGQGTRLTVV.

This clonotype was seen ten or more times. V and J are TRBV12-3 or TRBV12-4 and TRBJ2-7, with TRBD1 matching 10 bases. The CDR3 runs to 15 residues. J was trimmed by 3 bases and V by 2 bases; bases with no gene match: 4. CDR3 in DNA: TGTGCCAGCAGTTTACGACAGGGGGCGGACTACGAGCAGTACTTC. Translation gives CASSLRQGADYEQYF.